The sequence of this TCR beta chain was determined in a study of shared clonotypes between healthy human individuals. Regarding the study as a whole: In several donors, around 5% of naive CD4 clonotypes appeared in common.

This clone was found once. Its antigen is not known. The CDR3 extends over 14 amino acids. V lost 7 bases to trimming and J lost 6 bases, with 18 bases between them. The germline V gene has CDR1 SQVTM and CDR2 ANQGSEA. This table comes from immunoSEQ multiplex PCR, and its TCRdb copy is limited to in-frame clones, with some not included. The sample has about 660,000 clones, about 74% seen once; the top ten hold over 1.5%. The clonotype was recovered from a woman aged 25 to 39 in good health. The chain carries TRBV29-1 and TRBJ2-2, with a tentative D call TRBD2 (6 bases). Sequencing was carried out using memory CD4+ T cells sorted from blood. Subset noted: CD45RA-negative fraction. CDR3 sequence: CSGEVTGGAGELFF. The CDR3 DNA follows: TGCAGCGGAGAGGTAACAGGAGGGGCCGGGGAGCTGTTTTTT.